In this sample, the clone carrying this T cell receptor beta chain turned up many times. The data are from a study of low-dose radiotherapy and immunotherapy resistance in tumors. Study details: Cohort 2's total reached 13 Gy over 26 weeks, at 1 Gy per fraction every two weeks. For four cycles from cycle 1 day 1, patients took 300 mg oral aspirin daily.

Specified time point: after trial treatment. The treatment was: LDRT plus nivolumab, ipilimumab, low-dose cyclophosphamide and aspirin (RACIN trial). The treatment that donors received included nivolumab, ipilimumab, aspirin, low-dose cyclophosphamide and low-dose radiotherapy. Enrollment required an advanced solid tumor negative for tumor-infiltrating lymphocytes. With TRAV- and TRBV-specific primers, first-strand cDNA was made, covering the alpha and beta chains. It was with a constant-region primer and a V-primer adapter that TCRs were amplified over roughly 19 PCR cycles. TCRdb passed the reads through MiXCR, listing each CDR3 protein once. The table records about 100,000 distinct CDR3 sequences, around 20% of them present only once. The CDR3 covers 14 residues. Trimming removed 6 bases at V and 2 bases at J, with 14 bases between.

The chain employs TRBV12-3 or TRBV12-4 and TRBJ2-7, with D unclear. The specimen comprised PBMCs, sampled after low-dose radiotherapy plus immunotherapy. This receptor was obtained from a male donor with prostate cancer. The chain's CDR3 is CASSPGRHAYEQYF. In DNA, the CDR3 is TGTGCCAGCAGCCCTGGACGGCATGCCTACGAGCAGTACTTC.